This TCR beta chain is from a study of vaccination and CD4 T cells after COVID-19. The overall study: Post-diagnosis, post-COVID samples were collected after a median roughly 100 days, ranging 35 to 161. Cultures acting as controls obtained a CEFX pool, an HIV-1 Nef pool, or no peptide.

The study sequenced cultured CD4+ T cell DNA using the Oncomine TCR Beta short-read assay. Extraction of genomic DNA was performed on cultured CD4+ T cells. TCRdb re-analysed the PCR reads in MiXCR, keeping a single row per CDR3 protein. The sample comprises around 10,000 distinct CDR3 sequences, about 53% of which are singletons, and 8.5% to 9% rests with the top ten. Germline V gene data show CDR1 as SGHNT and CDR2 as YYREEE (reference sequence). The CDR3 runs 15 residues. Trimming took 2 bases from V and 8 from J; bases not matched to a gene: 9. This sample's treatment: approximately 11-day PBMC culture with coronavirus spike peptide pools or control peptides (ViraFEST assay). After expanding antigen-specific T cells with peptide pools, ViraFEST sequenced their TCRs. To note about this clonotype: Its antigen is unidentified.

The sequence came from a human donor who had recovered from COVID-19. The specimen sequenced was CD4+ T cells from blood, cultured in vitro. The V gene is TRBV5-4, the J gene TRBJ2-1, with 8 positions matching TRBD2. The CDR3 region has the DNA TGTGCCAGCAGCTTTCTGACTAGCGTTACGCATGAGCAGTTCTTC. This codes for CASSFLTSVTHEQFF.